This T cell receptor beta chain was sequenced during a study of shared clonotypes between healthy human individuals. This clone has a single count. Naive CD4+ cells were CD45RA-selected; the remaining cells were memory. Method: immunoSEQ multiplex PCR; TCRdb's copy keeps in-frame clones and lacks some. The table includes over a million clones, 95% to 99% detected once. The germline V gene has CDR1 MNHNS and CDR2 SASEGT. The CDR3 totals 13 residues. Trimming at V came to 5 bases and at J to 11 bases, leaving 8 bases not matched to a gene. This TCR was sampled from a man aged 30 to 39 in good health. Input material: naive CD4+ T cells sorted from blood. The subset: CD45RA+ positively selected. The V call is TRBV6-1, the J call TRBJ1-1, with TRBD1 matching 10 bases. In nucleotides, the CDR3 is TGTGCCAGCAGTATTAGGACAGGGGGGCAGGCTTTCTTT. Translating gives CASSIRTGGQAFF.